This TCR beta chain was obtained from a study of human thymus T cells (dated by TCRdb to 2020 to 2022). About the investigation overall: The study characterized TCR alpha and beta repertoires from about 8 infant thymus samples and a few related peripheral blood samples. The infant donors were roughly 6 to 244 days old, and the cohort included roughly six males and two females.

The investigation overall reported the following: Highly overlapping thymic TCR repertoires among unrelated individuals were reported in the related research. V and J gene segment usage appeared biased in both thymic and peripheral blood repertoires. Thymus samples yielded on average about 810,000 unique TCRB clonotypes, compared with 75,000 to 100,000 from blood samples.

Thymus tissue was obtained as surgical resects removed during corrective cardiac surgery. In Finland, the donors were immunologically healthy infants who were having open corrective cardiac surgery for congenital heart defects. Thymocytes were freed from the tissue by mechanical means and kept at -70 degrees C as pellets of about 8.5-34 million cells. Genomic DNA was extracted from frozen cell pellets with a QIAsymphony instrument. The immunoSEQ multiplex PCR assay was used to amplify the TCRB and TCRAD loci from a standardized quantity of quality-controlled genomic DNA. The amplicons spanned the V(D)J region and were long enough to cover the CDR3 and allow V and J genes to be identified. Amplicon sequencing was performed on an Illumina platform through the commercial immunoSEQ service. The authors processed their data as follows. Primer bias and sequencing errors were corrected using previously described methods, and TCRAD and TCRB definitions followed the IMGT database. immunoSEQ Analyzer 3.0 and VDJTools were used for repertoire analysis, which covered basic statistics, V/J segment usage, diversity estimates, rarefaction and pairwise overlap. Diversity was estimated using the Chao1, ChaoE, Efron-Thisted, Shannon and inverse Simpson indices, and was also estimated on datasets down-sampled to the size of the smallest sample. Repertoire overlap was determined by strict matching of CDR3 nucleotide sequence, V gene and J gene, and Jaccard-based multidimensional scaling clustering was applied. What TCRdb holds here is the immuneACCESS table cut down to in-frame rearrangements. Part of the clones is not present; checked against another copy, under half of the missing clones reflect an unresolved V gene, and the others are unexplained. Clone size and the V and J calls come from that table; the DNA yielded D and trimming. In this sample the table shows some 120,000 clones, around 94% of which occur a single time. Around 0.024% of the sample is in the top ten clones.

CDR1 and CDR2, per the germline V gene, are SGHTS and YDEGEE. At the junction V is shortened by 4 bases and J by 0 bases, with 19 bases in between. Its CDR3 holds 18 amino acids, cysteine through phenylalanine. The sequence is cut down to CDR3 DNA, 54 bases in frame from base 1. A remark on this clone: Its antigen has not been determined. Per-nucleotide qualities are absent, and no much larger clonotype sits a single base away.

The rearrangement joined TRBV5-8 to TRBJ1-4, with an unclear D gene assignment. The material sequenced was thymus tissue. The sequence was obtained from a boy less than two years old with a congenital heart defect but otherwise immunologically healthy. For the CDR3, the sequence is CASSLRVFSFPTNEKLFF. The DNA sequence follows: TGTGCCAGCAGCCTCCGGGTCTTCTCCTTTCCAACTAATGAAAAACTGTTTTTT.